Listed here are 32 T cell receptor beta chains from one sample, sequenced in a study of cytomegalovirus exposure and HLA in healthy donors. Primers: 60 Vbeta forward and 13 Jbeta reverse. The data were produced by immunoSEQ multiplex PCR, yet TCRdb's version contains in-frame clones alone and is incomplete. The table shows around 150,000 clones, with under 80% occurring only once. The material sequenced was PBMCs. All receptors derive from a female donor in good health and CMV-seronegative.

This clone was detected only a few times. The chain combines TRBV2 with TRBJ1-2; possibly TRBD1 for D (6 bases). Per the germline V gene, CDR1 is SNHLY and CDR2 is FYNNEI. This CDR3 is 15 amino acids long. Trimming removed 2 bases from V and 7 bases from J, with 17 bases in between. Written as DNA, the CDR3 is TGTGCCAGCAGTGAAAGGTCGCGGCAGGGGTTTGGCTACACCTTC. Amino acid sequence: CASSERSRQGFGYTF.

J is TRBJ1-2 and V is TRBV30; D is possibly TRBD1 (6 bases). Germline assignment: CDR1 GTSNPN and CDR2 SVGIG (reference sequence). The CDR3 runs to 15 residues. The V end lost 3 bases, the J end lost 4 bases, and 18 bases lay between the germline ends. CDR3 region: CAWREGGGYAYGYTF. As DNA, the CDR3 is TGTGCCTGGAGAGAGGGGGGGGGATATGCCTATGGCTACACCTTC.

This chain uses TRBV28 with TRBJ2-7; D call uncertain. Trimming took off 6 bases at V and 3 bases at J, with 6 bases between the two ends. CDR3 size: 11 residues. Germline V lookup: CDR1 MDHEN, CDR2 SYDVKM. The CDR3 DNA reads TGTGCCAGCAGCCGGGTCTACGAGCAGTACTTC. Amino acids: CASSRVYEQYF.

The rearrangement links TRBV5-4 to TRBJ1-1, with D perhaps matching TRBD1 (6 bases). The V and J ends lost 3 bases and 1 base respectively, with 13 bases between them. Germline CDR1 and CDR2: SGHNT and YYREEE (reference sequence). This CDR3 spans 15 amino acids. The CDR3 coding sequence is TGTGCCAGCAGCTGGGCCAGACAGGCGAACACTGAAGCTTTCTTT. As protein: CASSWARQANTEAFF.

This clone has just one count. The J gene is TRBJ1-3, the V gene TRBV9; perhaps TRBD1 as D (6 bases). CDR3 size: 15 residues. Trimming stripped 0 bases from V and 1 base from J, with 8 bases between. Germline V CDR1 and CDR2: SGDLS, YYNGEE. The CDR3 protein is CASSVDDRSGNTIYF. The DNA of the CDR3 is TGTGCCAGCAGCGTAGATGACAGGTCTGGAAACACCATATATTTT.

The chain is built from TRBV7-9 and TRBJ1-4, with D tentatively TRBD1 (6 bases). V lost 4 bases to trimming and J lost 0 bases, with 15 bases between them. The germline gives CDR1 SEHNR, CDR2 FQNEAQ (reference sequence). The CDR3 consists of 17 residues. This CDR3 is CASSSWGGYATNEKLFF. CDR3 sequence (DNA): TGTGCCAGCAGCTCCTGGGGGGGCTATGCAACTAATGAAAAACTGTTTTTT. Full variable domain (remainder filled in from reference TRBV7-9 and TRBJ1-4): DTGVSQNPRHKITKRGQNVTFRCDPISEHNRLYWYRQTLGQGPEFLTYFQNEAQLEKSRLLSDRFSAERPKGSFSTLEIQRTEQGDSAMYLCASSSWGGYATNEKLFFGSGTQLSVL.

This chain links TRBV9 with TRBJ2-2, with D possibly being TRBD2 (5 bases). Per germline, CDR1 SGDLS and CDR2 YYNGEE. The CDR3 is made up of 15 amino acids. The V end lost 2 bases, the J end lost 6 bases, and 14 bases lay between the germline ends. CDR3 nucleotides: TGTGCCAGCAGCGTGGGAGCCTTTCAACCCGGGGAGCTGTTTTTT. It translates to CASSVGAFQPGELFF. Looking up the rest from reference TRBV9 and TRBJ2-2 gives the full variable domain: DSGVTQTPKHLITATGQRVTLRCSPRSGDLSVYWYQQSLDQGLQFLIQYYNGEERAKGNILERFSAQQFPDLHSELNLSSLELGDSALYFCASSVGAFQPGELFFGEGSRLTVL.

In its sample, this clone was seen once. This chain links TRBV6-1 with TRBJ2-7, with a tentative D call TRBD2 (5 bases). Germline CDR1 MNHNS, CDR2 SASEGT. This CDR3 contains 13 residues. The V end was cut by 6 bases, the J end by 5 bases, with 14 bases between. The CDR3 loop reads CASSPSGYNEQYF. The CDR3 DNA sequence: TGTGCCAGCAGCCCCTCGGGGTATAACGAGCAGTACTTC.

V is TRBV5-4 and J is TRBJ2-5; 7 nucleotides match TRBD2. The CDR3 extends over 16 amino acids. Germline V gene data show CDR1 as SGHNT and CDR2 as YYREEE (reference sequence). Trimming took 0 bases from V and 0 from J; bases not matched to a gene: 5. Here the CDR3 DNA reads TGTGCCAGCAGCTTGGCCGGTAGCGGGTACCAAGAGACCCAGTACTTC. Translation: CASSLAGSGYQETQYF.

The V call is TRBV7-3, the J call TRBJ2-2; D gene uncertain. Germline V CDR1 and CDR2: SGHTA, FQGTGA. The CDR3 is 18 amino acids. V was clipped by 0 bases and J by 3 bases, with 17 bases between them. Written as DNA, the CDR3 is TGTGCCAGCAGCTTAACGGGCCAGGTTAAGCCATACACCGGGGAGCTGTTTTTT. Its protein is CASSLTGQVKPYTGELFF.

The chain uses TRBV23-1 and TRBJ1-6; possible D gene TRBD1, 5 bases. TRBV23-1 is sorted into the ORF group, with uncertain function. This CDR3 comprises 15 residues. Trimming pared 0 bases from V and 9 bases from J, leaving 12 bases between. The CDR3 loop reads CASSQSKGISSPLHF. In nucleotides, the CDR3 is TGCGCCAGCAGTCAATCGAAGGGGATATCTTCACCCCTCCACTTT.

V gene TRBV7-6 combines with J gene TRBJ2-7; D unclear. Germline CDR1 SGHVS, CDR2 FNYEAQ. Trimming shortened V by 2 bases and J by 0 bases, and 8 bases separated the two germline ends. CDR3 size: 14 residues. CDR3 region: CASSLNSGSYEQYF. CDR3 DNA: TGTGCCAGCAGCTTAAACTCAGGCTCCTACGAGCAGTACTTC.

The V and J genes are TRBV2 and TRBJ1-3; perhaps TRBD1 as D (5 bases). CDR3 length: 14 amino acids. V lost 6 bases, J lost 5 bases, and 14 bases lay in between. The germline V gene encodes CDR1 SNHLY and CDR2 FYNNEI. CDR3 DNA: TGTGCCAGCAGCCAAGACAGTTGGAGAAACACCATATATTTT. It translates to CASSQDSWRNTIYF.

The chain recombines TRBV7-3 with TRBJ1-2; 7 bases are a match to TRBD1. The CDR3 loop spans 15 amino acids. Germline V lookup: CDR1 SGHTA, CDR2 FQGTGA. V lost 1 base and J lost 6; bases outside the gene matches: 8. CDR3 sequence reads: CASSLRAGGVDGYTF. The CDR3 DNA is TGTGCCAGCAGCTTAAGGGCAGGGGGTGTCGATGGCTACACCTTC.

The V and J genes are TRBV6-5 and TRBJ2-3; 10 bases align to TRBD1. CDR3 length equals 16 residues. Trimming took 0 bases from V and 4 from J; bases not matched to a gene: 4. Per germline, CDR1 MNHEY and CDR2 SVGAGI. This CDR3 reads CASSYSGQGFPDTQYF. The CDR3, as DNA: TGTGCCAGCAGTTACTCGGGACAGGGGTTCCCAGATACGCAGTATTTT.

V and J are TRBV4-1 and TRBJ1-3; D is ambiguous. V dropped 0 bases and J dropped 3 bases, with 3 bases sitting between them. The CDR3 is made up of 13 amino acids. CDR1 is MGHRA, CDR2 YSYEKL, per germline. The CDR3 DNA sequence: TGCGCCAGCAGCCAAGACGGTGGAAACACCATATATTTT. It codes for CASSQDGGNTIYF.

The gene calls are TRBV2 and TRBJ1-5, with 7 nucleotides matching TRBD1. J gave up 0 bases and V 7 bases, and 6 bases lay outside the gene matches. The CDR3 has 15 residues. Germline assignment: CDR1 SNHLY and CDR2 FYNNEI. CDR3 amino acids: CASTGTVYSNQPQHF. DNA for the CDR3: TGTGCCAGCACGGGGACAGTGTATAGCAATCAGCCCCAGCATTTT.

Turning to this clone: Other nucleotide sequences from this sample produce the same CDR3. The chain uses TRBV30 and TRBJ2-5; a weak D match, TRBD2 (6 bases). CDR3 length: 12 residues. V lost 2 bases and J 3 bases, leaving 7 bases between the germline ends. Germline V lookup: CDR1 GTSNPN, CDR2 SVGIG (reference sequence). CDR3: CAWSRREETQYF. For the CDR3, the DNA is TGTGCCTGGAGTCGGAGGGAAGAGACCCAGTACTTC. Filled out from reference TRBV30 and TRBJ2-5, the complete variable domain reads SQTIHQWPATLVQPVGSPLSLECTVEGTSNPNLYWYRQAAGRGLQLLFYSVGIGQISSEVPQNLSASRPQDRQFILSSKKLLLSDSGFYLCAWSRREETQYFGPGTRLLVL.

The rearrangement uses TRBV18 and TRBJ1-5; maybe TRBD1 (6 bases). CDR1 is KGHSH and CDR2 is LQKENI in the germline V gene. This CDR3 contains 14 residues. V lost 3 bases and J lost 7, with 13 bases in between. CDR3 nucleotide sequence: TGTGCCAGCTCACCGTCAGGGGTGGGACAGCCCCAGCATTTT. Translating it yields CASSPSGVGQPQHF.

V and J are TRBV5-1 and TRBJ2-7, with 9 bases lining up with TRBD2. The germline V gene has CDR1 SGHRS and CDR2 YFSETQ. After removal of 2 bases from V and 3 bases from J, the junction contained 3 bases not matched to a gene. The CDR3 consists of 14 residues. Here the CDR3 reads CASSFSGSIYEQYF. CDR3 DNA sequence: TGCGCCAGCAGCTTTAGCGGGAGTATCTACGAGCAGTACTTC.

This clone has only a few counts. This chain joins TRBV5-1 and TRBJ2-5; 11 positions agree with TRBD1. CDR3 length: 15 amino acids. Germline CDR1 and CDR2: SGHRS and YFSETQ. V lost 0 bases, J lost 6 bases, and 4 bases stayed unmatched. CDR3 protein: CASSLEGQGGQTQYF. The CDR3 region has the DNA TGCGCCAGCAGCTTGGAGGGACAGGGGGGACAGACCCAGTACTTC. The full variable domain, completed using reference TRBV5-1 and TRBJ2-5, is KAGVTQTPRYLIKTRGQQVTLSCSPISGHRSVSWYQQTPGQGLQFLFEYFSETQRNKGNFPGRFSGRQFSNSRSEMNVSTLELGDSALYLCASSLEGQGGQTQYFGPGTRLLVL.

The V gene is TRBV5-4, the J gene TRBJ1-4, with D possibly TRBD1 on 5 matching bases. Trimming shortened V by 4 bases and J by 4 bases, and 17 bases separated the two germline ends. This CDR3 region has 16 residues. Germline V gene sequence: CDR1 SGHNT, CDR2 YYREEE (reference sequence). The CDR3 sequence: CASSREGGAYNEKLFF. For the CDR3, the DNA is TGTGCCAGCAGCCGGGAGGGCGGGGCCTATAATGAAAAACTGTTTTTT.

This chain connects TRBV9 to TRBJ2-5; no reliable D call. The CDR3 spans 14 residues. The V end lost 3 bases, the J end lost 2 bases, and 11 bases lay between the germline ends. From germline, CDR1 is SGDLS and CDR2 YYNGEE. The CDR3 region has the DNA TGTGCCAGCAGCGGGATGGGCGCACAAGAGACCCAGTACTTC. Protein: CASSGMGAQETQYF.

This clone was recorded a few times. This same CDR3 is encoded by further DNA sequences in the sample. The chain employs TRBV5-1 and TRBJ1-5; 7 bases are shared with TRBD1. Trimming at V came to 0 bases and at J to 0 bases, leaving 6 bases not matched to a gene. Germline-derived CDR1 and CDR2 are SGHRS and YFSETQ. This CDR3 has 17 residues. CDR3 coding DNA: TGCGCCAGCAGCTTGGGGCAGGGGGATTATAGCAATCAGCCCCAGCATTTT. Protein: CASSLGQGDYSNQPQHF.

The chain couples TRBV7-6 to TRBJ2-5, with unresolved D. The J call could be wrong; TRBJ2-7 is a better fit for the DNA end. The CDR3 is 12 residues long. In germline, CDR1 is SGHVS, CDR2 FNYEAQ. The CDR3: CASSLGSYEQYF. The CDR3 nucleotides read TGTGCCAGCAGCTTAGGGTCCTACGAGCAGTACTTC.

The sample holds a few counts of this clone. The CDR3 nucleotides are TGCGCCAGCAGCCAACAAGCGGCAACCTACGAGCAGTACTTC. Translated, it gives CASSQQAATYEQYF. V is TRBV4-1 and J is TRBJ2-7, with D perhaps TRBD2 (5 bases). Trimming removed 2 bases at V and 2 bases at J, with 10 bases between. Per the germline V gene, CDR1 is MGHRA and CDR2 is YSYEKL. The CDR3 is 14 residues long.

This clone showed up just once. CDR3 nucleotide sequence: TGTGCTAGTGGTATATCCGGGACAGGGGAGAAACTGTTTTTT. Protein: CASGISGTGEKLFF. The chain has TRBV12-5 and TRBJ1-4; 10 positions agree with TRBD1. J gave up 11 bases and V 5 bases, and 8 bases lay outside the gene matches. The CDR3 runs to 14 residues. Germline V gene lookup returns CDR1 LGHNT and CDR2 FRNRAP.

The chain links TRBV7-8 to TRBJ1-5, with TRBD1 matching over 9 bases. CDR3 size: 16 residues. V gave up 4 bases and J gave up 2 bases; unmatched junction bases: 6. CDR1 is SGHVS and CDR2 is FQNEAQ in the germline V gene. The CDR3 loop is CASSSGTGRGNQPQHF. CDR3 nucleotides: TGTGCCAGCAGCTCGGGGACAGGGAGAGGCAATCAGCCCCAGCATTTT.

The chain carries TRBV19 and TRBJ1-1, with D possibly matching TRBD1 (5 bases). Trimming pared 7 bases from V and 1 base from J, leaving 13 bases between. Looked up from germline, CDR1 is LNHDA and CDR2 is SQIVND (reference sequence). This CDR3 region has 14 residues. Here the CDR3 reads CASTDLGQNTEAFF. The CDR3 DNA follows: TGTGCCAGTACCGATCTTGGACAGAACACTGAAGCTTTCTTT.

The CDR3 spells CASSLGQVRSYEQYF. Written as DNA, the CDR3 is TGTGCCAGCAGCTTAGGACAGGTTCGTTCCTACGAGCAGTACTTC. V and J are TRBV5-8 and TRBJ2-7, with 7 bases identical to TRBD1. V shed 2 bases, J shed 1 base, and the junction held 6 bases outside the gene matches. CDR3 length equals 15 residues. Per the germline V gene, CDR1 is SGHTS and CDR2 is YDEGEE.

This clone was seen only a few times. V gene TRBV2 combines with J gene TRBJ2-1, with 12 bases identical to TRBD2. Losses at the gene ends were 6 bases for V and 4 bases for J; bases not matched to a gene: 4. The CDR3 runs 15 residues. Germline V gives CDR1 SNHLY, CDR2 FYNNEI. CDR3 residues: CASRGLAGGYNEQFF. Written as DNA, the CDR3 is TGTGCCAGCAGGGGCCTAGCGGGAGGGTACAATGAGCAGTTCTTC.

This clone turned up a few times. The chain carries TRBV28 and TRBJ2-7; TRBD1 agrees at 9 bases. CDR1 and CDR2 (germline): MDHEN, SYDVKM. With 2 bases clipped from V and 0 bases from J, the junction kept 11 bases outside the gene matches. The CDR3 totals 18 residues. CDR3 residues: CASSLPGQGRRDSYEQYF. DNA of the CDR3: TGTGCCAGCAGTTTACCGGGACAGGGTAGGAGGGACTCCTACGAGCAGTACTTC.